This TCR beta chain was identified in a study of OX40 agonist ivuxolimab in advanced cancers. Study information: One hepatocellular carcinoma and a couple of cutaneous melanoma patients partially responded.

Concerning this clone itself: Antigen: not known.

The investigators sampled blood at baseline, at cycle 4 day 1, and at cycle 7 day 1. The study, taken as a whole, reports: Expansion of clones was among the lowest in partial responders at 0.1-3.0 mg/kg. Expanded peripheral T cells had an undetermined antigen specificity.

The CDR3 is made up of 14 amino acids. In germline, CDR1 is MDHEN, CDR2 SYDVKM. Sequencing was performed with immunoSEQ multiplex PCR; in TCRdb, only in-frame clones are kept and a portion is missing. The sample records around 52,000 clones, 83% being singletons. This TCR came from an adult with an advanced solid tumor such as melanoma, head and neck, liver or kidney cancer. The rearrangement links TRBV28 to TRBJ2-5; possibly TRBD1 for D (6 bases). The DNA matches TRBJ2-7 better at its end, which makes the J call doubtful. Sequenced here: CD4+ or CD8+ T cells sorted from blood, sampled in a trial of the OX40 agonist ivuxolimab. This CDR3 is CASRMTGDSYEQYF. DNA of the CDR3: TGTGCCAGCAGAATGACAGGAGATTCCTACGAGCAGTACTTC.